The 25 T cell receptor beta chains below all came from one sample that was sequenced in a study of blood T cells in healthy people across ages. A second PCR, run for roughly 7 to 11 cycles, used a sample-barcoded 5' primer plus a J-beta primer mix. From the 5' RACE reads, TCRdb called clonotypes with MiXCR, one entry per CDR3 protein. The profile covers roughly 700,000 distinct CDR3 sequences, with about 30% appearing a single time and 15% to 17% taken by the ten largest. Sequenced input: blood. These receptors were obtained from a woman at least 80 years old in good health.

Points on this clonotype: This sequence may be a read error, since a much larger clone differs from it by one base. CDR3 protein: CASSLARGLSYEQYF. Here the CDR3 DNA reads TGTGCCAGCAGCTTAGCACGGGGGCTGAGCTACGAGCAGTACTTC. J is TRBJ2-5 and V is TRBV7-2, with D tentatively TRBD1 or TRBD2 (6 bases each). The J call may be in error: the DNA end matches TRBJ2-7 better. The CDR3 contains 15 residues. Germline values: CDR1 SGHTA, CDR2 FQGNSA.

This CDR3 reads CASSLRQGIVPEAFF. The CDR3 coding sequence is TGTGCCAGCAGTTTAAGACAGGGAATCGTCCCTGAAGCTTTCTTT. V usage is TRBV28 and J usage is TRBJ1-1; 7 positions match TRBD1. V dropped 2 bases and J dropped 6; count of bases not matched to a gene: 9. CDR1 and CDR2 from the germline V gene are MDHEN and SYDVKM. The CDR3 runs 15 residues.

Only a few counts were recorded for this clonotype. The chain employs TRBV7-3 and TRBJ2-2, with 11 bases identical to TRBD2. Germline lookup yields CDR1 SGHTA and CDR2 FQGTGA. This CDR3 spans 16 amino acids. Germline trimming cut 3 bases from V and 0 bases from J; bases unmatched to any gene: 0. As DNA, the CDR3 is TGTGCCAGCAGCTTTAGCGGGGGGGCGAACACCGGGGAGCTGTTTTTT. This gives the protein CASSFSGGANTGELFF.

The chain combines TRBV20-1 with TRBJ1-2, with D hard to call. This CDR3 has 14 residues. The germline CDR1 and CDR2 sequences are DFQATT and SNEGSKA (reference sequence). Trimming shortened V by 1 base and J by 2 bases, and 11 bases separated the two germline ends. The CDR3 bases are TGCAGTGCTAGAGTGCCTCCAGAGAACTATGGCTACACCTTC. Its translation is CSARVPPENYGYTF.

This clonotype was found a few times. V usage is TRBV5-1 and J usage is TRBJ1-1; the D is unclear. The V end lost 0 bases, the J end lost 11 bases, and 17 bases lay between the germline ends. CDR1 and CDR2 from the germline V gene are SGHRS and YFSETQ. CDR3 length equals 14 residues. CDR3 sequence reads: CASSLADPSNRAFF. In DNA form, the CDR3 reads TGCGCCAGCAGCTTGGCCGACCCCTCAAATCGGGCTTTCTTT.

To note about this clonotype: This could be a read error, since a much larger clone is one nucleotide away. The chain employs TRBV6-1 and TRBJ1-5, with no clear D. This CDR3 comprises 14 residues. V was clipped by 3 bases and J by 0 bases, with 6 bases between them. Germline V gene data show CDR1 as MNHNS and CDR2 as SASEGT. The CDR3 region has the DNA TGTGCCAGCAGTGATAGGAATAGCAATCAGCCCCAGCATTTT. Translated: CASSDRNSNQPQHF.

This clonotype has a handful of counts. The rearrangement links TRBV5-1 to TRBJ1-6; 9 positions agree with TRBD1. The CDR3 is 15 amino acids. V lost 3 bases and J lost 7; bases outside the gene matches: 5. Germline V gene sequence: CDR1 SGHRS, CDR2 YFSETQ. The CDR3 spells CASSYGTGNNSPLHF. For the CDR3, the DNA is TGCGCCAGCAGCTACGGGACAGGGAACAATTCACCCCTCCACTTT.

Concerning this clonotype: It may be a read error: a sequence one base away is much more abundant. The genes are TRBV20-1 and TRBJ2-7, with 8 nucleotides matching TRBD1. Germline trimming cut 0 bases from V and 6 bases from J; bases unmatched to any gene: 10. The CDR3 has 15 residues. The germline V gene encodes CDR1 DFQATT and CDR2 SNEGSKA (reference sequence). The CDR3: CSARDTRGQCSEQYF. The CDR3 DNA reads TGCAGTGCTAGAGATACCAGGGGGCAGTGTTCCGAGCAGTACTTC.

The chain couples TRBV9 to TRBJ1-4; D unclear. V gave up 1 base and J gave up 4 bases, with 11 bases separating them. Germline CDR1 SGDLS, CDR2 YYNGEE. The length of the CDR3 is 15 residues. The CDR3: CASSVTAQYNEKLFF. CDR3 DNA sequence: TGTGCCAGCAGCGTAACCGCGCAGTATAATGAAAAACTGTTTTTT.

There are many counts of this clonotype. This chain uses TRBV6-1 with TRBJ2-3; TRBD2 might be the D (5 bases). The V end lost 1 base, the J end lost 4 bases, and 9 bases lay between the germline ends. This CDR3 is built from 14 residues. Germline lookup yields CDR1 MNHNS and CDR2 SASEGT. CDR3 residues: CASSEVGKADTQYF. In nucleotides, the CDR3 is TGTGCCAGCAGTGAAGTCGGGAAGGCAGATACGCAGTATTTT.

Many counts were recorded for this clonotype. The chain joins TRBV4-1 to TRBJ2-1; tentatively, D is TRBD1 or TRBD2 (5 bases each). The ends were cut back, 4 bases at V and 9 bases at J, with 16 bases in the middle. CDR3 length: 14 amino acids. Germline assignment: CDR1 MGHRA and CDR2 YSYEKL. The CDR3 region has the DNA TGCGCCAGCAGCCGCCGGGACCCAGGGAGTGAGCAGTTCTTC. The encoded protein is CASSRRDPGSEQFF.

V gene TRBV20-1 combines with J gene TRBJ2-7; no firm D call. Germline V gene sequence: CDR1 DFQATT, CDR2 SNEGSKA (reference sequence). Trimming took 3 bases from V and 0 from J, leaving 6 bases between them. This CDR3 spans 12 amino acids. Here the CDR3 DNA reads TGCAGTGCTAGTACTGTCTCCTACGAGCAGTACTTC. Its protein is CSASTVSYEQYF.

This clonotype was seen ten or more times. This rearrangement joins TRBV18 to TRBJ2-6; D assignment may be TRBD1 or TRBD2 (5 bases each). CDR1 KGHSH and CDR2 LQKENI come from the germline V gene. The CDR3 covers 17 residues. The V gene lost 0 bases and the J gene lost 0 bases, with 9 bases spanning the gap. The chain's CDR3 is CASSPPSGTSGANVLTF. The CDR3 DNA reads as TGTGCCAGCTCACCACCGTCGGGGACCTCTGGGGCCAACGTCCTGACTTTC.

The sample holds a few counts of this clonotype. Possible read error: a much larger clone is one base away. Here the CDR3 DNA reads TGTGCCCGCGGACCTTTGGAAGCTTTCTTT. Protein product: CARGPLEAFF. The chain combines TRBV6-6 with TRBJ1-1; D gene unclear. The CDR3 loop spans 10 amino acids. V was pared by 11 bases and J by 8 bases, with 12 bases between. CDR1 is MNHNY and CDR2 is SVGAGI in the germline V gene (reference sequence).

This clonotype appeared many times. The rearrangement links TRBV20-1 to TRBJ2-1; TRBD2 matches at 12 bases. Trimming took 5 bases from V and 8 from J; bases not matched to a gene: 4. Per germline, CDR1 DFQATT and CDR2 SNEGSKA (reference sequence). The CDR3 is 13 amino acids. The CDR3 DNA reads TGCAGTGCTCTTAGGACTAGCGGGGATGAGCAGTTCTTC. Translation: CSALRTSGDEQFF.

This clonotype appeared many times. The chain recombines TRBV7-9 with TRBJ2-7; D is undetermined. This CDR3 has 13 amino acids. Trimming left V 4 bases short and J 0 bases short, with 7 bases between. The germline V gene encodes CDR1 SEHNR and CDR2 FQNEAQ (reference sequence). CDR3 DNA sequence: TGTGCCAGCAGCTCACTACCCTCCTACGAGCAGTACTTC. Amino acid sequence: CASSSLPSYEQYF. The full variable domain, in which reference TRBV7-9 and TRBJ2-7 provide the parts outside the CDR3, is DTGVSQNPRHKITKRGQNVTFRCDPISEHNRLYWYRQTLGQGPEFLTYFQNEAQLEKSRLLSDRFSAERPKGSFSTLEIQRTEQGDSAMYLCASSSLPSYEQYFGPGTRLTVT.

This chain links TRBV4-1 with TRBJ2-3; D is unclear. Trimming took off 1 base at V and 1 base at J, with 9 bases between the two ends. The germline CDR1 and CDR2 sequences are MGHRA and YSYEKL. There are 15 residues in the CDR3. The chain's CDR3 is CASSQVMARTDTQYF. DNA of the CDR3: TGCGCCAGCAGCCAAGTTATGGCACGCACAGATACGCAGTATTTT.

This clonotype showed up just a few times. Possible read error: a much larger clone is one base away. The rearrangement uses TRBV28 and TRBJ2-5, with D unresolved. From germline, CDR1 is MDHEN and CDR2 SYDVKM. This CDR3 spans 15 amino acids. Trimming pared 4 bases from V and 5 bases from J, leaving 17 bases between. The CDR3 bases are TGTGCCAGCAGTTCCTGGCTTCGTCCTCTGGAGACCCAGTACTTC. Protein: CASSSWLRPLETQYF. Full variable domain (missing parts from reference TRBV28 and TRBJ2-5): DVKVTQSSRYLVKRTGEKVFLECVQDMDHENMFWYRQDPGLGLRLIYFSYDVKMKEKGDIPEGYSVSREKKERFSLILESASTNQTSMYLCASSSWLRPLETQYFGPGTRLLVL.

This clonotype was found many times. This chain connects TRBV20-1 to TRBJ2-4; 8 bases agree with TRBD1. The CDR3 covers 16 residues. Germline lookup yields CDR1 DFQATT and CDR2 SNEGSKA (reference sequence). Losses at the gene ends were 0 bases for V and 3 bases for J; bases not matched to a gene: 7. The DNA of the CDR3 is TGCAGTGCTAGAGATAAGACAGGGGAGGTCAAAAACATTCAGTACTTC. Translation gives CSARDKTGEVKNIQYF.

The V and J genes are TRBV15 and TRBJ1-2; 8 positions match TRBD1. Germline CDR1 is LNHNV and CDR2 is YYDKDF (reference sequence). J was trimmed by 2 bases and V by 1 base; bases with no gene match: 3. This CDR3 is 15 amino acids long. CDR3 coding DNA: TGTGCCACCAGCAGAGTGAGACAGGGGAACTATGGCTACACCTTC. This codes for CATSRVRQGNYGYTF.

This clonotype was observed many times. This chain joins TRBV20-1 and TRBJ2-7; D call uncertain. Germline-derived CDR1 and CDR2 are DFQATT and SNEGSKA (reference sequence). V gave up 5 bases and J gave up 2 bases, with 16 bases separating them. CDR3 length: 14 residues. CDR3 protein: CSAGWNIPPYEQYF. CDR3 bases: TGCAGTGCTGGGTGGAATATTCCCCCCTACGAGCAGTACTTC.

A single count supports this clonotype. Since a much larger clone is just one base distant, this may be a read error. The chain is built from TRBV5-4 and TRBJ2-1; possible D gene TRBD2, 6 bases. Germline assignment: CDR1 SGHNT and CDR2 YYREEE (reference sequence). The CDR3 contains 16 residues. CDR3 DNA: TGTGCCGGCAGCTTGGGGCTAGGCGGGGCCTACAATGAGCAGTTCTTC. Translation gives CAGSLGLGGAYNEQFF.

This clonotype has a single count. The CDR3 protein is CASSLLGLAGEQYF. The CDR3 bases are TGTGCCAGCAGCCTACTCGGACTAGCGGGAGAGCAGTACTTC. This chain connects TRBV7-2 to TRBJ2-1; 12 nucleotides align to TRBD2. The J call is uncertain, as TRBJ2-7 better fits the DNA end. CDR1 and CDR2 from the germline V gene are SGHTA and FQGNSA. The CDR3 contains 14 residues.

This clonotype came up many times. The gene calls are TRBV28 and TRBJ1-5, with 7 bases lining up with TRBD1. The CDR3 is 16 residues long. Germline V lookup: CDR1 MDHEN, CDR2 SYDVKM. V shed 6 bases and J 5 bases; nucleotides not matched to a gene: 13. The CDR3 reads CASRIPGDSAYQPQHF. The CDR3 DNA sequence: TGTGCCAGCAGAATCCCAGGGGACAGTGCCTATCAGCCCCAGCATTTT. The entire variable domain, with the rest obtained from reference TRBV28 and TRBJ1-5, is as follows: DVKVTQSSRYLVKRTGEKVFLECVQDMDHENMFWYRQDPGLGLRLIYFSYDVKMKEKGDIPEGYSVSREKKERFSLILESASTNQTSMYLCASRIPGDSAYQPQHFGDGTRLSIL.

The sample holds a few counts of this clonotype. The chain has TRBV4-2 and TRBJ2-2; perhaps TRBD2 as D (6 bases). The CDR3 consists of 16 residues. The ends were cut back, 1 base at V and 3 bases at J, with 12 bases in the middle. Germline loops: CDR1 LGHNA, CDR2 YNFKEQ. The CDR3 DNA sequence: TGTGCCAGCAGCCAAGGGGACTTGTCTTACACCGGGGAGCTGTTTTTT. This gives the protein CASSQGDLSYTGELFF.